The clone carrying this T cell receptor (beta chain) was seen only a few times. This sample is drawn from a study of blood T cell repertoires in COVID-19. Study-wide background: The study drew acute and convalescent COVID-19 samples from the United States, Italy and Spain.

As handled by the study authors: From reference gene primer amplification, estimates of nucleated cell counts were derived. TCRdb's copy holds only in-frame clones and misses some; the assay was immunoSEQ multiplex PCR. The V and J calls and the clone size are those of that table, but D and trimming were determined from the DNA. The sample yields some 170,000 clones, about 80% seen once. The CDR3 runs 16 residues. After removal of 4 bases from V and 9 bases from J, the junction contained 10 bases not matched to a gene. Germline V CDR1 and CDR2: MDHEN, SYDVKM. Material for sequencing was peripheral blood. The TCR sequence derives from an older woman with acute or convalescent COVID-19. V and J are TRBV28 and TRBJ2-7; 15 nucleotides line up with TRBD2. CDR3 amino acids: CASSSGLAGGLLGQYF. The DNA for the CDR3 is TGTGCCAGCAGTTCCGGACTAGCGGGAGGGCTCCTTGGGCAGTACTTC. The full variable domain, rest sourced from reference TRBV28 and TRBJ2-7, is DVKVTQSSRYLVKRTGEKVFLECVQDMDHENMFWYRQDPGLGLRLIYFSYDVKMKEKGDIPEGYSVSREKKERFSLILESASTNQTSMYLCASSSGLAGGLLGQYFGPGTRLTVT.